This paragraph covers one TCR beta chain sequence. The sample belongs to a study of T cell responses to AZD1222 COVID-19 vaccine. Trimming removed 3 bases at V and 5 bases at J, with 17 bases between. Germline CDR1 is MGHRA and CDR2 is YSYEKL. The CDR3 has 16 amino acids. The analysis combined second doses at about 4 or about 12 weeks. The table came from immunoSEQ multiplex PCR; TCRdb's copy has only in-frame clones and leaves some out. Of 110,000 to 150,000 clones in the sample, about nine tenths were seen once. The receptor was isolated from an adult who received the AZD1222 COVID-19 vaccine. This sequence joins TRBV4-1 and TRBJ1-5, with no clear D. The starting material was peripheral blood, obtained 28 days after the second AZD1222 dose. The CDR3 spells CASSQGRSRSYQPQHF. CDR3 DNA: TGCGCCAGCAGCCAGGGCCGCTCAAGGTCTTATCAGCCCCAGCATTTT.